These T cell receptor beta chains were read from a single sample in a study of blood T cells in healthy people across ages. MiXCR, applied by TCRdb to the 5' RACE reads, yields one record per CDR3 protein. The repertoire holds approximately 1,100,000 distinct CDR3 sequences, with around 45% as singletons. The sequenced material came from blood. The receptors here all came from a woman in her sixties or seventies in good health. CDR3s include the opening cysteine and the closing phenylalanine or tryptophan. D genes are given only for firm matches. Clone size appears in some rows only: once, few, many, or a class for an expanded clone.

>TRBV6-5|TRBJ1-1|NA|NA
TGTGCCAGCAGTTACTTGGGGACGGAGCTAGCAGCTTTCTTT
CASSYLGTELAAFF
>TRBV24-1|TRBJ2-1|NA|TRBD2
TGTGCCACCAGTGACCACGGACTAGCGGGAGATAATGAGCAGTTCTTC
CATSDHGLAGDNEQFF
>TRBV20-1|TRBJ2-7|few|NA
TGCAGTGCTAATCCTTCTCAGGGTAATCCCTACGAGCAGTACTTC
CSANPSQGNPYEQYF
>TRBV27|TRBJ1-2|NA|NA
TGTGCCAGCAGTGCGACAGGACTTGGCTATGGCTACACCTTC
CASSATGLGYGYTF
>TRBV6-6|TRBJ2-7|NA|TRBD2
TGTGCCAGCAGTTACCCGGGACTAGCGGGAAACTACGAGCAGTACTTC
CASSYPGLAGNYEQYF
>TRBV4-2|TRBJ2-7|few|TRBD2
TGTGCCAGCAGCCGGGGACTAGCTCCTTCCTACGAGCAGTACTTC
CASSRGLAPSYEQYF
>TRBV27|TRBJ2-7|NA|NA
TGTGCTAGCAGGAAGTTGGCTGAATACGAGCAGTACTTC
CASRKLAEYEQYF
>TRBV20-1|TRBJ1-2|NA|TRBD1
TGCAGTGCGAGGACAGGGTATAGCTATGGCTACACCTTC
CSARTGYSYGYTF
>TRBV27|TRBJ1-5|NA|NA
TGTGCCAGCCATGCCGACGGGACTAGCAATCAGCCCCAGCATTTT
CASHADGTSNQPQHF
>TRBV20-1|TRBJ2-4|NA|TRBD2
TGCAGTGCTAGGACACCAACCGGGACTAGCTCCGGTAGGGACCAGTACTTC
CSARTPTGTSSGRDQYF
>TRBV12-3/TRBV12-4|TRBJ2-1|few|TRBD1
TGTGCCAGCAGTTTCTCTTCAGGGGGCTACAATGAGCAGTTCTTC
CASSFSSGGYNEQFF
>TRBV7-9|TRBJ2-4|NA|TRBD2
TGTGCCAGCAGCACAGGACTAGCGAACATTCAGTACTTC
CASSTGLANIQYF
>TRBV20-1|TRBJ2-7|few|NA
TGCAGTGCTGGACAGGGAGGGAACAATGAGCAGTACTTC
CSAGQGGNNEQYF
>TRBV11-2|TRBJ2-7|NA|NA
TGTGCCAGCAGCTTAGGATTCGGGGCCGAGCAGTACTTC
CASSLGFGAEQYF
>TRBV14|TRBJ2-1|NA|TRBD2
TGTGCCAGCAGCCCCATCGGAGGGAACACCAGGACTAGCGAGGTATTTAACAATGAGCAGTTCTTC
CASSPIGGNTRTSEVFNNEQFF
>TRBV9|TRBJ2-1|NA|TRBD1
TGTGCCAGCAGCGTAGTGACAGGGGTAGGAGATGAGCAGTTCTTC
CASSVVTGVGDEQFF
>TRBV6-5|TRBJ2-7|NA|TRBD1
TGTGCCAGCAGTTTCCGGGACAGAGATTACGAGCAGTACTTC
CASSFRDRDYEQYF
>TRBV12-3/TRBV12-4|TRBJ2-5|NA|NA
TGTGCCTGCACCGACCTAGCCCAAGAGACCCAGTACTTC
CACTDLAQETQYF
>TRBV28|TRBJ1-2|NA|NA
TGTGCCAGCTCCGGGTGGGGCTACACCTTC
CASSGWGYTF
>TRBV24-1|TRBJ2-2|NA|NA
TGTGCCACCAGTGCCCAGGGGGGTACCGGGGAGCTGTTTTTT
CATSAQGGTGELFF
>TRBV2|TRBJ2-7|few|NA
TGTGCCAGCAGTGAAGTCCAGGGCCTATACTACGAGCAGTACTTC
CASSEVQGLYYEQYF
>TRBV20-1|TRBJ2-5|NA|NA
TGCAGTGCTCAGTCCGGGCCTCAAGAGACCCAGTACTTC
CSAQSGPQETQYF
>TRBV25-1|TRBJ2-7|few|TRBD1
TGTGCCAGCAGTCCTAGCTTAGGGGGCGCTGCCTACGAGCAGTACTTC
CASSPSLGGAAYEQYF
>TRBV7-2|TRBJ2-7|few|NA
TGTGCCAGCAGCTTAGGACAGAAATCCTACGAGCAGTACTTC
CASSLGQKSYEQYF
>TRBV10-3|TRBJ1-2|NA|NA
TGTGCCATCAGCGCACAGGCTAACCGGGACTATGGCTACACCTTC
CAISAQANRDYGYTF
>TRBV6-5|TRBJ1-1|NA|NA
TGTGCCAGCACCTACGAGTGGAACACTGAAGCTTTCTTT
CASTYEWNTEAFF
>TRBV5-1|TRBJ2-6|NA|NA
TGCGCCAGCAGCTTACACGGACAAGGAGGGGCCAACGTCCTGACTTTC
CASSLHGQGGANVLTF
>TRBV5-1|TRBJ1-1|NA|TRBD1
TGCGCCTCCACAGGGGGGAACACTGAAGCTTTCTTT
CASTGGNTEAFF
>TRBV3-1|TRBJ2-5|NA|NA
TGTACCAGCAGCCAAGAGGGTGAGCAGTACTTC
CTSSQEGEQYF
>TRBV5-1|TRBJ2-5|many|TRBD2
TGTGCCAGCAGCTCGGGACTAGCAGAAGAGACCCAGTACTTC
CASSSGLAEETQYF
>TRBV12-3/TRBV12-4|TRBJ2-7|few|TRBD2
TGTGCCAGCAGTTTAGCGCGGGGGACCTACGAGCAGTACTTC
CASSLARGTYEQYF
>TRBV6-6|TRBJ2-6|NA|NA
TGTGCCAGCAGTTACGGGGGCGGAGGGGCCAACGTCCTGACTTTC
CASSYGGGGANVLTF
>TRBV5-1|TRBJ1-4|NA|NA
TGCGCCAGCAGCCTAAAGGGACAACCGGCAACTAATGAAAAACTGTTTTTT
CASSLKGQPATNEKLFF
>TRBV5-1|TRBJ1-1|NA|NA
TGCGCCAGCAGCACCTTTGACGGCATGAACACTGAAGCTTTCTTT
CASSTFDGMNTEAFF
>TRBV18|TRBJ1-5|NA|NA
TGTGCCAGCTCACCGAACGTTATGAATCAGCCCCAGCATTTT
CASSPNVMNQPQHF
>TRBV3-1|TRBJ2-3|NA|NA
TGTGCCAGCAGCCAAGAAATTATCGTCCGGGTTTTAACAGATACGCAGTATTTT
CASSQEIIVRVLTDTQYF
>TRBV27|TRBJ2-3|NA|NA
TGTGCCAGCAGTGATCAGGGGTTACACACAGATACGCAGTATTTT
CASSDQGLHTDTQYF
>TRBV29-1|TRBJ2-7|once|NA
TGCAGCGTTGGCCAGGATGCCCTTTACGAGCAGTACTTC
CSVGQDALYEQYF
>TRBV27|TRBJ2-6|NA|NA
TGTGCCAGCAGATGGTCTGGGGCCAACGTCCTGACTTTC
CASRWSGANVLTF
>TRBV9|TRBJ2-7|NA|NA
TGTGCCAGCAGCGGGGTAGCGGCTAGGGAGCAGTACTTC
CASSGVAAREQYF
>TRBV21-1|TRBJ2-1|NA|NA
TGTGCCAGCAGCAACCAAACAGCGGGAGCCCCCCCAGGCTCCTACAATGAGCAGTTCTTC
CASSNQTAGAPPGSYNEQFF
>TRBV20-1|TRBJ1-1|NA|NA
TGCAGTGCTAGTCCTGGGGTGGTAGGGAACACTGAAGCTTTCTTT
CSASPGVVGNTEAFF
>TRBV5-1|TRBJ1-4|few|NA
TGCGCCAGCAGCCCAACCTCGACAGATTCTTATAATGAAAAACTGTTTTTT
CASSPTSTDSYNEKLFF
>TRBV19|TRBJ2-3|NA|TRBD1
TGTGCCAGTAGTATCCCTATTTCCGGGACAGCATCCACAGATACGCAGTATTTT
CASSIPISGTASTDTQYF
>TRBV7-9|TRBJ2-5|NA|NA
TGTGCCACCCAGGACGCTCATATGGACAGAGCCCAAAAGAAGACCCAGTACTTC
CATQDAHMDRAQKKTQYF
>TRBV6-6|TRBJ2-1|NA|TRBD1
TGTGCCAGCAAGAGACAGGGTGCGGATGAGCAGTTCTTC
CASKRQGADEQFF
>TRBV25-1|TRBJ1-2|few|NA
TGTGCCAGCAGTGAATATCCTTCCGGGCCCAGCGAGGGCTACACCTTC
CASSEYPSGPSEGYTF
>TRBV6-5|TRBJ1-5|NA|TRBD1
TGTGCCAGCAGTTCCGTACAGGGGGCACCCCAGCATTTT
CASSSVQGAPQHF
>TRBV19|TRBJ2-1|few|TRBD2
TGTGCCAGTAGTATGGGGGCGGGAGGGCAGAATGAGCAGTTCTTC
CASSMGAGGQNEQFF
>TRBV27|TRBJ1-2|NA|NA
TGTGCCAGCAGACCCAACACAGTTAACTATGGCTACACCTTC
CASRPNTVNYGYTF
>TRBV4-1|TRBJ2-1|NA|TRBD2
TGCGCCAGCAGCCAAGATCCCAGCGTATGGACTAGCGGGAGGGGGAATGAGCAGTTCTTC
CASSQDPSVWTSGRGNEQFF
>TRBV7-9|TRBJ2-6|few|NA
TGTGCCAGCACCTCCCCGGTCGCCGTCCTGACTTTC
CASTSPVAVLTF
>TRBV15|TRBJ2-3|few|NA
TGTGCCACCAGCAGAGTTGATAGAGCCACAGATACGCAGTATTTT
CATSRVDRATDTQYF
>TRBV20-1|TRBJ2-3|NA|NA
TGCAGTGCCCGACTAGTTTCAGATACGCAGTATTTT
CSARLVSDTQYF
>TRBV11-2|TRBJ1-5|NA|TRBD1
TGTGCCAGCAGCTTACAGGGGGGGGACCGTCAGCCCCAGCATTTT
CASSLQGGDRQPQHF